This TCR beta chain derives from a study of identical twins. Germline lookup yields CDR1 SEHNR and CDR2 FQNEAQ (reference sequence). The CDR3 sequence is 14 residues long. TCRdb called the 5' RACE reads again in MiXCR, with one record for every CDR3 protein. The data show 600,000 to 850,000 distinct CDR3 sequences, 15% to 20% seen once. About this clonotype itself: At one end the junction does not follow the germline gene, possibly because of a read error.

These data are also associated with another study on T cells expressing NK-cell markers. As that report states: Researchers got TCR beta repertoires out of sorted CD3+CD56+NKG2C+, CD3+CD56+NKG2C- and CD3+CD56-NKG2C+ T cells. The sequencing cohort of eight donors included seven HCMV-seropositive individuals and one seronegative individual.

The source of this sequence is a young woman in good health. J is TRBJ2-5 and V is TRBV7-9, with 7 positions matching TRBD2. The material sequenced was PBMCs. CDR3 in amino acids: CATSGEASGQTQYF. The DNA of the CDR3 is TGTGCCACCAGCGGGGAGGCATCAGGACAGACCCAGTACTTC.